These T cell receptor beta chains were read from a single sample in a study of blood T cell repertoires in COVID-19. Sequencing used immunoSEQ multiplex PCR; TCRdb keeps in-frame clones, though not all of them. This sample has around 380,000 clones, with approximately 89% found just once. Input material: PBMCs or T cells enriched from blood (not recorded which). The receptors come from a man under 40 who had recovered from COVID-19. Both conserved end residues are part of each CDR3. Each record gives: CDR3 length, clone size, D gene, V gene, J gene, CDR3 protein, CDR3 DNA. A D gene is named only where the DNA matches it firmly. Some rows mark clone size as missing; the rest say once, few, many or name a class of expanded clone.

length: 12; size: NA; D: NA; V: TRBV10-2; J: TRBJ1-2; CDR3: CASTPGYYGYTF; DNA: TGCGCCAGCACCCCAGGGTACTATGGCTACACCTTC
length: 13; size: NA; D: NA; V: TRBV6-1; J: TRBJ1-1; CDR3: CASSEGKNTEAFF; DNA: TGTGCCAGCAGTGAGGGCAAGAACACTGAAGCTTTCTTT
length: 16; size: NA; D: TRBD1; V: TRBV11-2; J: TRBJ2-5; CDR3: CASSLTGGIKKETQYF; DNA: TGTGCCAGCAGCTTAACAGGGGGAATAAAGAAGGAGACCCAGTACTTC
length: 16; size: NA; D: NA; V: TRBV4-2; J: TRBJ1-4; CDR3: CASSSRRGRRNEKLFF; DNA: TGTGCCAGCAGCAGTAGACGGGGGAGGCGTAATGAAAAACTGTTTTTT
length: 14; size: NA; D: TRBD2; V: TRBV29-1; J: TRBJ2-2; CDR3: CSVGRGGYAGELFF; DNA: TGCAGCGTTGGGCGGGGAGGGTATGCCGGGGAGCTGTTTTTT
length: 14; size: NA; D: NA; V: TRBV19; J: TRBJ1-6; CDR3: CASSIGARSSPLHF; DNA: TGTGCCAGTAGTATAGGGGCCAGAAGTTCACCCCTCCACTTT
length: 17; size: NA; D: NA; V: TRBV19; J: TRBJ1-3; CDR3: CASVEIGYRSSGNTIYF; DNA: TGTGCCAGTGTCGAAATTGGGTACAGGAGTTCTGGAAACACCATATATTTT
length: 13; size: NA; D: NA; V: TRBV4-1; J: TRBJ1-2; CDR3: CASSQGSQWGYTF; DNA: TGCGCCAGCAGCCAAGGTTCTCAGTGGGGCTACACCTTC
length: 15; size: NA; D: TRBD2; V: TRBV7-2; J: TRBJ2-6; CDR3: CASSRTRSGANVLTF; DNA: TGTGCCAGCAGCCGGACTAGAAGTGGGGCCAACGTCCTGACTTTC
length: 13; size: NA; D: TRBD1; V: TRBV3-1/TRBV3-2; J: TRBJ1-2; CDR3: CASSQQGARGYTF; DNA: TGTGCCAGCAGCCAACAGGGGGCGAGGGGCTACACCTTC
length: 16; size: NA; D: NA; V: TRBV21-1; J: TRBJ2-4; CDR3: CASGTAPSLAKNIQYF; DNA: TGTGCCAGCGGGACTGCCCCATCATTAGCCAAAAACATTCAGTACTTC
length: 15; size: NA; D: NA; V: TRBV9; J: TRBJ2-7; CDR3: CASSPSPESSYEQYF; DNA: TGTGCCAGCAGCCCTAGCCCGGAGAGCTCCTACGAGCAGTACTTC
length: 14; size: NA; D: TRBD1; V: TRBV5-1; J: TRBJ2-7; CDR3: CASSLGQGDNEQYF; DNA: TGCGCCAGCAGCTTGGGACAGGGGGATAACGAGCAGTACTTC
length: 14; size: few; D: TRBD1; V: TRBV7-9; J: TRBJ2-1; CDR3: CASSQPGQGNEQFF; DNA: TGTGCCAGCAGCCAACCGGGACAGGGGAATGAGCAGTTCTTC
length: 11; size: NA; D: NA; V: TRBV12-3/TRBV12-4; J: TRBJ1-2; CDR3: CASEMNYGYTF; DNA: TGTGCCAGCGAGATGAACTATGGCTACACCTTC
length: 14; size: once; D: NA; V: TRBV6-5; J: TRBJ1-4; CDR3: CASSSGGFGQKLFF; DNA: TGTGCCAGCAGTTCGGGAGGATTCGGTCAAAAACTGTTTTTT
length: 17; size: NA; D: NA; V: TRBV5-1; J: TRBJ1-1; CDR3: CASSLAGAGVINTEAFF; DNA: TGCGCCAGCAGCTTGGCCGGGGCAGGGGTAATCAACACTGAAGCTTTCTTT
length: 13; size: NA; D: NA; V: TRBV25-1; J: TRBJ1-1; CDR3: CASSESGRVGAFF; DNA: TGTGCCAGCAGTGAGTCGGGCAGGGTGGGAGCTTTCTTT
length: 13; size: NA; D: NA; V: TRBV18; J: TRBJ1-2; CDR3: CASSPRGDYGYTF; DNA: TGTGCCAGCTCACCACGGGGAGACTATGGCTACACCTTC
length: 15; size: once; D: TRBD1; V: TRBV7-2; J: TRBJ1-1; CDR3: CASSIGTGMNTEAFF; DNA: TGTGCCAGCAGCATAGGGACAGGGATGAACACTGAAGCTTTCTTT
length: 14; size: NA; D: NA; V: TRBV6-5; J: TRBJ2-5; CDR3: CASSLTRPGETQYF; DNA: TGTGCCAGCAGCCTGACGCGGCCGGGAGAGACCCAGTACTTC
length: 16; size: NA; D: NA; V: TRBV18; J: TRBJ2-2; CDR3: CASSRQESTNTGELFF; DNA: TGTGCCAGCTCCCGACAGGAATCCACGAACACCGGGGAGCTGTTTTTT
length: 16; size: once; D: NA; V: TRBV10-1; J: TRBJ2-3; CDR3: CASSESIGAQLDTQYF; DNA: TGCGCCAGCAGTGAGTCTATAGGGGCCCAGTTGGATACGCAGTATTTT
length: 14; size: NA; D: NA; V: TRBV3-1/TRBV3-2; J: TRBJ1-2; CDR3: CASSQGQGPGGYTF; DNA: TGTGCCAGCAGCCAAGGGCAGGGGCCGGGAGGCTACACCTTC
length: 14; size: NA; D: TRBD2; V: TRBV10-2; J: TRBJ2-1; CDR3: CASSFSGGGNEQFF; DNA: TGCGCCAGCAGTTTTAGCGGGGGTGGCAATGAGCAGTTCTTC
length: 18; size: NA; D: NA; V: TRBV2; J: TRBJ1-1; CDR3: CASRPEGRASFMNTEAFF; DNA: TGTGCCAGCAGGCCTGAGGGCCGTGCTTCCTTTATGAACACTGAAGCTTTCTTT
length: 14; size: NA; D: NA; V: TRBV19; J: TRBJ1-1; CDR3: CASSTAAVGAEAFF; DNA: TGTGCCAGTAGTACGGCCGCGGTCGGAGCTGAAGCTTTCTTT
length: 13; size: NA; D: NA; V: TRBV9; J: TRBJ1-1; CDR3: CASSVGGGGEAFF; DNA: TGTGCCAGCAGCGTGGGTGGGGGAGGTGAAGCTTTCTTT
length: 14; size: NA; D: NA; V: TRBV7-9; J: TRBJ2-6; CDR3: CASPIWSGANVLTF; DNA: TGTGCCAGCCCTATTTGGTCTGGGGCCAACGTCCTGACTTTC
length: 18; size: NA; D: TRBD1; V: TRBV11-3; J: TRBJ2-6; CDR3: CASSLGQGSLSGANVLTF; DNA: TGTGCCAGCAGCTTGGGACAGGGCTCCCTCTCTGGGGCCAACGTCCTGACTTTC
length: 14; size: NA; D: NA; V: TRBV14; J: TRBJ2-7; CDR3: CASRPDFNSYEQYF; DNA: TGTGCCAGCAGGCCGGACTTCAACTCCTACGAGCAGTACTTC
length: 15; size: NA; D: TRBD1; V: TRBV19; J: TRBJ1-6; CDR3: CASTWDSRRHSPLHF; DNA: TGTGCCAGTACTTGGGACAGCCGGCGGCATTCACCCCTCCACTTT
length: 13; size: NA; D: NA; V: TRBV7-9; J: TRBJ1-4; CDR3: CASGKMGNEKLFF; DNA: TGTGCCAGCGGCAAAATGGGCAATGAAAAACTGTTTTTT
length: 15; size: NA; D: TRBD1; V: TRBV5-1; J: TRBJ2-1; CDR3: CASSLGQGADNEQFF; DNA: TGCGCCAGCAGCTTGGGACAGGGGGCTGACAATGAGCAGTTCTTC
length: 14; size: once; D: TRBD1; V: TRBV10-1; J: TRBJ1-5; CDR3: CASRGDRGNQPQHF; DNA: TGCGCCAGCAGGGGGGACAGGGGCAATCAGCCCCAGCATTTT
length: 15; size: NA; D: TRBD1; V: TRBV27; J: TRBJ2-7; CDR3: CASSLGTGITYEQYF; DNA: TGTGCCAGCAGTTTAGGGACAGGGATTACCTACGAGCAGTACTTC
length: 13; size: NA; D: NA; V: TRBV2; J: TRBJ2-7; CDR3: CASSDRRPYEQYF; DNA: TGTGCCAGCAGTGACAGGAGGCCCTACGAGCAGTACTTC
length: 15; size: NA; D: NA; V: TRBV18; J: TRBJ2-1; CDR3: CASSPTGLNADEQFF; DNA: TGTGCCAGCTCACCTACGGGACTCAACGCCGATGAGCAGTTCTTC
length: 17; size: NA; D: TRBD1; V: TRBV5-4; J: TRBJ2-3; CDR3: CASSGNFGQEVTDTQYF; DNA: TGTGCCAGCAGCGGAAACTTCGGACAGGAGGTCACAGATACGCAGTATTTT
length: 14; size: NA; D: NA; V: TRBV7-2; J: TRBJ1-1; CDR3: CASSLGRVNTEAFF; DNA: TGTGCCAGCAGCTTAGGCCGGGTGAACACTGAAGCTTTCTTT
length: 13; size: NA; D: NA; V: TRBV30; J: TRBJ1-6; CDR3: CASSAQTNSPLHF; DNA: TGTGCCTCTTCAGCGCAAACCAATTCACCCCTCCACTTT
length: 14; size: NA; D: TRBD1; V: TRBV10-3; J: TRBJ1-3; CDR3: CAISARDSGNTIYF; DNA: TGTGCCATCAGTGCCCGGGACAGTGGAAACACCATATATTTT
length: 15; size: NA; D: NA; V: TRBV6-5; J: TRBJ1-5; CDR3: CASSPRSGSNQPQHF; DNA: TGTGCCAGCAGTCCTCGGTCGGGTAGCAATCAGCCCCAGCATTTT
length: 17; size: once; D: NA; V: TRBV14; J: TRBJ1-2; CDR3: CASSQDLPRGSNYGYTF; DNA: TGCGCCAGCAGCCAAGATCTCCCCAGGGGATCTAACTATGGCTACACCTTC
length: 14; size: NA; D: NA; V: TRBV6-1; J: TRBJ1-5; CDR3: CASSEGGPIQPQHF; DNA: TGTGCCAGCAGTGAAGGTGGGCCCATTCAGCCCCAGCATTTT